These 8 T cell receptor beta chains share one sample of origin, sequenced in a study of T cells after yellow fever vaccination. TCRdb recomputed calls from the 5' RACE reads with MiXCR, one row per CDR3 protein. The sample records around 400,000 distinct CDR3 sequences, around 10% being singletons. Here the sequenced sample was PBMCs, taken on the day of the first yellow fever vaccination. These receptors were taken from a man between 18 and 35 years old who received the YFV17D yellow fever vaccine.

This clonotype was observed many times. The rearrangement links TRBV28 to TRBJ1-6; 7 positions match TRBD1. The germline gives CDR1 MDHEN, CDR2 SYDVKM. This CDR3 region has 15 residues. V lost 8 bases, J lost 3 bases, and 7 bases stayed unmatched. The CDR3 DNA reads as TGTGCCAGCCGGACAGGCGCCTACTATAATTCACCCCTCCACTTT. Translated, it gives CASRTGAYYNSPLHF.

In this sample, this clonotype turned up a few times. CDR3 bases: TGTGCCAGTAGAACCGGGGGCAGGCCGGAAAGACAGCCCCAGCATTTT. Translating gives CASRTGGRPERQPQHF. The chain recombines TRBV19 with TRBJ1-5, with a possible D match to TRBD1 (6 bases). The CDR3 extends over 16 amino acids. Per the germline V gene, CDR1 is LNHDA and CDR2 is SQIVND (reference sequence). V was shortened by 6 bases and J by 7 bases, with 22 bases between the two germline ends.

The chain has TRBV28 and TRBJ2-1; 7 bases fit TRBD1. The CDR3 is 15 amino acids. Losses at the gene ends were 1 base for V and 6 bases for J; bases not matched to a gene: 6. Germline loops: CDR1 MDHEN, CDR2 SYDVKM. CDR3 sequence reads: CASSLLDRSGNEQFF. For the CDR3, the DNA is TGTGCCAGCAGTTTATTGGACAGGTCCGGCAATGAGCAGTTCTTC.

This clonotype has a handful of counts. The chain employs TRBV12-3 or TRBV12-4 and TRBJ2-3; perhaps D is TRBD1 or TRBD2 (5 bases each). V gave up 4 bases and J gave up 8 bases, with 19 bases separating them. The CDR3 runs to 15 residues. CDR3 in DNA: TGTGCCAGCAGTTCTTTGGGCCATTCTGGGGGTACGCAGTATTTT. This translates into CASSSLGHSGGTQYF.

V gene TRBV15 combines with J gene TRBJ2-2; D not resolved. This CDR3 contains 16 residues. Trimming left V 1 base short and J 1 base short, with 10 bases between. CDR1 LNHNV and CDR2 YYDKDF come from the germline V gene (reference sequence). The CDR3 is CATSRGPGRNTGELFF. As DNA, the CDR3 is TGTGCCACCAGCAGAGGTCCAGGACGGAACACCGGGGAGCTGTTTTTT.

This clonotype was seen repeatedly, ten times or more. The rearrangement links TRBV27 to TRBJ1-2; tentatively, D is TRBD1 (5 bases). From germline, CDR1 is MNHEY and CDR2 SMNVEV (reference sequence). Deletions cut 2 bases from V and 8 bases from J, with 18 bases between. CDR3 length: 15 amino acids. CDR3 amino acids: CASSLQARGPEGYTF. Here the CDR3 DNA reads TGTGCCAGCAGTTTACAAGCGCGGGGCCCGGAGGGCTACACCTTC.

In DNA, the CDR3 is TGTGCCACCAGTGATACCGGGTATAGCAATCAGCCCCAGCATTTT. It yields the protein CATSDTGYSNQPQHF. V is TRBV24-1 and J is TRBJ1-5; no clear D. There are 15 residues in the CDR3. V gave up 3 bases and J gave up 0 bases, with 8 bases separating them. Germline V gene sequence: CDR1 KGHDR, CDR2 SFDVKD.

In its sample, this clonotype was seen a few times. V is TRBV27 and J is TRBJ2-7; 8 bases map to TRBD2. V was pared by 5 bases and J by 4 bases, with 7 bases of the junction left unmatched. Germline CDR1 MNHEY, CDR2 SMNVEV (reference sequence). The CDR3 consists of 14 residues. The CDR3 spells CASSPGTSRYEQYV. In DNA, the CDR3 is TGTGCCAGCAGTCCCGGGACTAGTAGGTACGAGCAGTACGTC.